This T cell receptor (beta chain) was identified in a study of T cells expressing NK-cell markers. Study results and limitations: One observes that, in a few donors, these clonotypes were also the leading ones within the CD3+CD56-NKG2C+ fraction.

Each CDR3 protein gets one entry in TCRdb, which reprocessed the 5' RACE reads and gives no DNA. Its table lists over 150,000 distinct CDR3 sequences. The CDR3 totals 15 residues. Per the germline V gene, CDR1 is SGHAT and CDR2 is FQDESV (reference sequence). Remarks on this clonotype: The antigen is undetermined.

The chain is built from TRBV11-1 and TRBJ1-1; the TCRdb D gene call, TRBD1, has no DNA to confirm it. The receptor was isolated from a woman between 50 and 59 years old in good health. Specimen: blood T cells: a sorted CD56 or NKG2C T cell subset, CD4+ or CD8+ T cells, or bulk PBMC T cells (not recorded which). This chain's CDR3 is CASSSPGTGNTEAFF.